The 3 T cell receptor beta chains below come from one sample, sequenced in a study of blood T cell repertoires in COVID-19. Repertoires were generated with immunoSEQ multiplex PCR, while TCRdb's copy carries only in-frame clones and drops some. Among 23,000 or so clones listed, 80% to 90% were seen once. Source material: peripheral blood. The receptor set was obtained from a man in his sixties or seventies with acute or convalescent COVID-19.

This chain joins TRBV27 and TRBJ1-5, with D perhaps matching TRBD1 (6 bases). V lost 8 bases and J lost 6, with 17 bases in between. From germline, CDR1 is MNHEY and CDR2 SMNVEV (reference sequence). This CDR3 spans 14 amino acids. This CDR3 reads CASVPYREGQPQHF. The CDR3 DNA is TGTGCCAGCGTCCCCTACAGGGAGGGTCAGCCCCAGCATTTT.

The chain links TRBV3-1 (or the pseudogene TRBV3-2) to TRBJ1-4, with a tentative D call TRBD1 (5 bases). CDR1 and CDR2 from the germline V gene are LGHDT and YNNKEL (reference sequence). This CDR3 comprises 15 residues. Trimming left V 4 bases short and J 3 bases short, with 12 bases between. The CDR3 DNA is TGTGCCAGCAGCCCCCGAGGGGAGGCTAATGAAAAACTGTTTTTT. Its protein is CASSPRGEANEKLFF.

The CDR3 sequence is CASRRQGSNQPQHF. The CDR3 DNA follows: TGTGCCAGCAGACGACAGGGTAGCAATCAGCCCCAGCATTTT. The chain couples TRBV28 to TRBJ1-5, with 7 nucleotides matching TRBD1. Germline CDR1 and CDR2: MDHEN and SYDVKM. V was pared by 6 bases and J by 0 bases, with 2 bases of the junction left unmatched. CDR3 size: 14 residues. Full variable domain (remainder filled in from reference TRBV28 and TRBJ1-5): DVKVTQSSRYLVKRTGEKVFLECVQDMDHENMFWYRQDPGLGLRLIYFSYDVKMKEKGDIPEGYSVSREKKERFSLILESASTNQTSMYLCASRRQGSNQPQHFGDGTRLSIL.